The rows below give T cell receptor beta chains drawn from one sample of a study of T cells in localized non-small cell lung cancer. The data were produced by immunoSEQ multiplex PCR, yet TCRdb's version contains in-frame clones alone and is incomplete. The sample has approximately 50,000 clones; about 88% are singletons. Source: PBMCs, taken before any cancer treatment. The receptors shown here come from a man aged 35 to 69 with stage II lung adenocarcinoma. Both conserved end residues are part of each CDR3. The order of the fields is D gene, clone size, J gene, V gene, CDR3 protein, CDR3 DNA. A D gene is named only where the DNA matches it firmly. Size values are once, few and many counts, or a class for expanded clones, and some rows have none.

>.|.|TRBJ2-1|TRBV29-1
CSVEMVLNEQFF
TGCAGCGTTGAGATGGTACTCAATGAGCAGTTCTTC
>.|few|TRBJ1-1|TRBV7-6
CASSVLDILDTEAFF
TGTGCCAGCAGCGTCCTAGACATCTTGGACACTGAAGCTTTCTTT
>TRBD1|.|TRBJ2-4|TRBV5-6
CASSPGQRYLAKNIQYF
TGTGCCAGCAGCCCGGGACAGAGATATCTAGCCAAAAACATTCAGTACTTC
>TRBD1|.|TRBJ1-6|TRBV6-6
CASSTGQHNSPLHF
TGTGCCAGCAGTACGGGACAGCATAATTCACCCCTCCACTTT
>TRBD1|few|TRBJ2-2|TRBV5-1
CASSLGPDREPGELFF
TGCGCCAGCAGCTTAGGTCCGGACAGGGAACCCGGGGAGCTGTTTTTT
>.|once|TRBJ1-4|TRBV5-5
CASSGARATNEKLFF
TGTGCCAGCAGCGGGGCTCGGGCAACTAATGAAAAACTGTTTTTT
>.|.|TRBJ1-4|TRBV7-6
CASSLAIATNEKLFF
TGTGCCAGCAGCTTAGCGATAGCAACTAATGAAAAACTGTTTTTT
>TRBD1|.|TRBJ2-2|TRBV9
CASSVGTGAAGELFF
TGTGCCAGCAGCGTTGGGACAGGTGCCGCCGGGGAGCTGTTTTTT
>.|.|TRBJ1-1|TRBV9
CASSPGGGVTEAFF
TGTGCCAGCAGCCCTGGAGGGGGGGTAACTGAAGCTTTCTTT
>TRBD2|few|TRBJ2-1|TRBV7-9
CASSSGLAGREQFF
TGTGCCAGCAGCTCGGGACTAGCGGGTCGGGAGCAGTTCTTC
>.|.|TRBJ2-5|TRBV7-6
CASSPFTRTPQETQYF
TGTGCCAGCAGCCCCTTTACACGAACTCCCCAAGAGACCCAGTACTTC
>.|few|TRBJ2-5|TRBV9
CASSDGYQETQYF
TGTGCCAGCAGCGATGGCTATCAAGAGACCCAGTACTTC
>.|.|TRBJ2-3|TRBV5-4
CASSLGRGQDTQYF
TGTGCCAGCAGCTTGGGCAGGGGACAAGATACGCAGTATTTT